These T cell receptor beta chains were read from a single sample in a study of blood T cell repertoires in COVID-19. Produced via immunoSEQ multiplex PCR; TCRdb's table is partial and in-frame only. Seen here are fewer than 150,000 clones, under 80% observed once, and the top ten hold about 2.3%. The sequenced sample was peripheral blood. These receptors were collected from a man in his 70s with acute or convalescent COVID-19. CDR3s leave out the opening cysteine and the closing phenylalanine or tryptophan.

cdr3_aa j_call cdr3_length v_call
ASNPTGEPGANVLT TRBJ2-6 14 TRBV28
SVAKSRWETGELF TRBJ2-2 13 TRBV29-1
ASSPGANYGYT TRBJ1-2 11 TRBV7-9
ASSYYRTPGYNEQF TRBJ2-1 14 TRBV7-8
ASSLSRGTANYGYT TRBJ1-2 14 TRBV11-1
ASSTGANQPQH TRBJ1-5 11 TRBV7-2
ASSLSAGGTTDTQY TRBJ2-3 14 TRBV5-1
ASSGERVFGTGELF TRBJ2-2 14 TRBV7-9
ASSRSGGSYEQY TRBJ2-7 12 TRBV9
ASSTGWDRAVGQPQH TRBJ1-5 15 TRBV2
ASSQIRQSYSPLH TRBJ1-6 13 TRBV3-1/TRBV3-2
ASSSTDSYNQPQH TRBJ1-5 13 TRBV4-2
ASSPLPGGRTEAF TRBJ1-1 13 TRBV14
ASSLGPRGNSPLH TRBJ1-6 13 TRBV5-1
ASSPFGQGNYGYT TRBJ1-2 13 TRBV4-1
ASSVNPAGEKLF TRBJ1-4 12 TRBV9
ASSPRTGANTEAF TRBJ1-1 13 TRBV5-1
ASSYSSRNIYGYT TRBJ1-2 13 TRBV6-2/TRBV6-3
ASSLRPRDRGHEQY TRBJ2-7 14 TRBV27
ASSKAKIATNEKLF TRBJ1-4 14 TRBV19
ASSLAGGLSNQPQH TRBJ1-5 14 TRBV6-2/TRBV6-3
ASSRRGRDRGIYEQY TRBJ2-7 15 TRBV3-1/TRBV3-2
ASSPRQGTETQY TRBJ2-5 12 TRBV6-5
ASSQASSGVEQY TRBJ2-7 12 TRBV3-1/TRBV3-2
ASSEGFVRGYNEQF TRBJ2-1 14 TRBV2
ASSLGPDNEQF TRBJ2-1 11 TRBV5-5
ASSKNQGKQETQY TRBJ2-5 13 TRBV21-1
ASSQVLQFTEAF TRBJ1-1 12 TRBV4-3
ASSSTRNEQF TRBJ2-1 10 TRBV7-8
ASSLGAGAYEQY TRBJ2-7 12 TRBV7-7
ASSFQGQTYEQY TRBJ2-7 12 TRBV5-1
ASTPRRGLGGELF TRBJ2-2 13 TRBV6-5
ASSYADRYGYT TRBJ1-2 11 TRBV6-2/TRBV6-3
ASSPVGQGAGGLTEAF TRBJ1-1 16 TRBV5-6
ASSQAVGELF TRBJ2-2 10 TRBV3-1/TRBV3-2
AIRSLVTGESPLH TRBJ1-6 13 TRBV10-3
ASNKRGAYETQY TRBJ2-5 12 TRBV9
ASSKDGTSGGYNEQF TRBJ2-1 15 TRBV21-1
ASSLAGAQPQH TRBJ1-5 11 TRBV7-2
ASSEGLDRGYEQY TRBJ2-7 13 TRBV6-1
ASSQAGLGYEQY TRBJ2-7 12 TRBV14
ASSFRQGMREAF TRBJ1-1 12 TRBV11-1
ASRFYGTGVPGANVLT TRBJ2-6 16 TRBV2
ASSSDSAMNTEAF TRBJ1-1 13 TRBV7-3
ASSLVPSGDYNEQF TRBJ2-1 14 TRBV5-1
ASSQDGRLQPQH TRBJ1-5 12 TRBV4-1
ASSGNGGYQPQH TRBJ1-5 12 TRBV2
ASSAVTGTVGNTIY TRBJ1-3 14 TRBV6-1
ASSPFPGGGTSYEQY TRBJ2-7 15 TRBV14
ASSQPFDRSGEQY TRBJ2-7 13 TRBV7-6